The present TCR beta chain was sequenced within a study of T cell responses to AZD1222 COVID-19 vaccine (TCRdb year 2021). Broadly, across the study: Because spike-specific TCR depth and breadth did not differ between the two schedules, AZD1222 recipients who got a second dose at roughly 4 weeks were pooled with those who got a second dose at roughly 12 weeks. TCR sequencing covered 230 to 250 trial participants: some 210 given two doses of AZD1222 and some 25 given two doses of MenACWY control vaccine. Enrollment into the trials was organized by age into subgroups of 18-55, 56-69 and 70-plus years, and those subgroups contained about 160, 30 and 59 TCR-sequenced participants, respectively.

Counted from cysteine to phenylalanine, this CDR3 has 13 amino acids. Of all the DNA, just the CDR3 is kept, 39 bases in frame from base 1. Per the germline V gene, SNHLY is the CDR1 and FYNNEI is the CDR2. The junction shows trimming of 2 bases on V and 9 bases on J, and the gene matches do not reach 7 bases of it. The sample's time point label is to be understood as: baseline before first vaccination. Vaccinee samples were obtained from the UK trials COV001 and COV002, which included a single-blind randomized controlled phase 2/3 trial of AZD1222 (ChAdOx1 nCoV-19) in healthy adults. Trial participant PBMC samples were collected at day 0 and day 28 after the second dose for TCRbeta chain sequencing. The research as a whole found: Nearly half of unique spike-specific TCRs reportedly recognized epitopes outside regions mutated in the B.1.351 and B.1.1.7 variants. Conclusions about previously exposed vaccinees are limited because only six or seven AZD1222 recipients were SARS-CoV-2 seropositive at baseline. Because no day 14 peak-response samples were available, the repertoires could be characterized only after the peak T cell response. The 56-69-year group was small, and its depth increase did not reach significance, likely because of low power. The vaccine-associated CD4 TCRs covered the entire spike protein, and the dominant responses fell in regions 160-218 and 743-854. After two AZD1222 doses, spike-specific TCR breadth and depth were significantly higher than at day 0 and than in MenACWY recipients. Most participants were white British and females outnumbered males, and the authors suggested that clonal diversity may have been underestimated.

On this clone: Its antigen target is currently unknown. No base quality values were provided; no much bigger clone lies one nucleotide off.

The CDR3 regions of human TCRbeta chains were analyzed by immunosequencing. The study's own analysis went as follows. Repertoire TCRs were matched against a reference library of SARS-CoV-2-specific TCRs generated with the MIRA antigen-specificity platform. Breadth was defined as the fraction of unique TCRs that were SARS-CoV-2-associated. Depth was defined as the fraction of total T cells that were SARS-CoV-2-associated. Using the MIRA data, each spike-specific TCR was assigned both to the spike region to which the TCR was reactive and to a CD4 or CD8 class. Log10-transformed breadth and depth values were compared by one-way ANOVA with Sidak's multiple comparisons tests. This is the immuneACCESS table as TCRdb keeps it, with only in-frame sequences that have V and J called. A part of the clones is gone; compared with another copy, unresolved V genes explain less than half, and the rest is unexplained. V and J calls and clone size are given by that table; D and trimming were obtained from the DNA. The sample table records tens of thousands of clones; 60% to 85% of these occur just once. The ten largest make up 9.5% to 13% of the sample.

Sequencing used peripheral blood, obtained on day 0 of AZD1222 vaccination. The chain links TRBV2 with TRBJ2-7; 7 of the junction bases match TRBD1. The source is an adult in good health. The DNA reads TGTGCCAGCAGTGAACAGGGGGTGAGGGGGCAGTACTTC. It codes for CASSEQGVRGQYF.